This entry features one T cell receptor beta chain sequence. Germline CDR1 reads SGHTA; CDR2 reads FQGNSA. This CDR3 is 14 amino acids long. Trimming pared 6 bases from V and 5 bases from J, leaving 13 bases between. Sequencing was performed with immunoSEQ multiplex PCR; in TCRdb, only in-frame clones are kept and a portion is missing. The table has 95,000 to 150,000 clones, 80% to 90% seen once. The record originates from a study of control samples from healthy donors and cancer patients. The TCR comes from a man between 60 and 75 years old in good health. Sequenced: blood. The chain uses TRBV7-2 and TRBJ2-2; maybe TRBD1 (5 bases). The CDR3 nucleotides read TGTGCCAGCAGACAACAAGACAGTACCGGGGAGCTGTTTTTT. Its protein product is CASRQQDSTGELFF.